This entry lists 8 T cell receptor beta chains sequenced from one sample in a study of identical twins. TCRdb fed the 5' RACE reads into MiXCR, producing one record per CDR3 protein. Of a few hundred thousand distinct CDR3 sequences listed, less than 20% are singletons. Sequenced: naive T cells sorted from blood. These TCRs come from a man aged 50-60 years in good health.

The CDR3 sequence is CASSSEYGGYTF. In nucleotides, the CDR3 is TGTGCCAGCAGCTCGGAATATGGTGGCTACACCTTC. This chain joins TRBV11-2 and TRBJ1-2, with D hard to call. V was pared by 4 bases and J by 7 bases, with 10 bases between. CDR3 size: 12 residues. Per germline, CDR1 SGHAT and CDR2 FQNNGV. Full variable domain (remainder filled in from reference TRBV11-2 and TRBJ1-2): EAGVAQSPRYKIIEKRQSVAFWCNPISGHATLYWYQQILGQGPKLLIQFQNNGVVDDSQLPKDRFSAERLKGVDSTLKIQPAKLEDSAVYLCASSSEYGGYTFGSGTRLTVV.

V gene TRBV4-3 combines with J gene TRBJ2-1; TRBD1 or TRBD2 may be the D gene (6 bases each). Per the germline V gene, CDR1 is LGHNA and CDR2 is YSLEER. There are 14 residues in the CDR3. The V gene lost 2 bases and the J gene lost 12 bases, with 17 bases spanning the gap. The CDR3 loop is CASSQRGAHVAQFF. CDR3 bases: TGCGCCAGCAGCCAAAGGGGGGCCCACGTGGCGCAGTTCTTC.

This clonotype has only a few counts. This sequence joins TRBV20-1 and TRBJ2-7; TRBD2 might be the D (5 bases). CDR3 length equals 12 residues. Trimming cost V 4 bases and J 2 bases, with 9 bases left between them. Germline CDR1 DFQATT, CDR2 SNEGSKA (reference sequence). The CDR3 protein is CSAILAAYEQYF. The CDR3 nucleotides are TGCAGTGCTATTCTAGCAGCCTACGAGCAGTACTTC.

This clonotype was observed at least ten times. V gene TRBV20-1 combines with J gene TRBJ2-1; 7 bases map to TRBD2. Trimming cost V 0 bases and J 4 bases; bases outside gene matches: 9. Germline CDR1 is DFQATT and CDR2 is SNEGSKA (reference sequence). This CDR3 comprises 16 residues. This CDR3 is CSARDRAGAIYNEQFF. CDR3 DNA sequence: TGCAGTGCTAGAGATCGGGCGGGAGCGATTTACAATGAGCAGTTCTTC.

This clonotype was seen a handful of times. This chain uses TRBV11-2 with TRBJ2-5, with D unclear. Looked up from germline, CDR1 is SGHAT and CDR2 is FQNNGV. Trimming took 0 bases from V and 2 from J, leaving 10 bases between them. This CDR3 has 15 residues. The chain's CDR3 is CASSLDWTEQETQYF. The CDR3 DNA reads TGTGCCAGCAGCTTAGATTGGACGGAGCAAGAGACCCAGTACTTC.

This clonotype turned up a few times. This chain uses TRBV4-2 with TRBJ2-7, with D possibly TRBD1 on 6 matching bases. Per germline, CDR1 LGHNA and CDR2 YNFKEQ. With 4 bases removed from V and 4 bases from J, the gap between germline ends came to 26 bases. This CDR3 has 18 residues. CDR3 in amino acids: CASSPKASAALDRYEQYF. The CDR3 DNA reads TGTGCCAGCAGCCCGAAGGCCTCAGCGGCCCTAGACAGGTACGAGCAGTACTTC.

The chain joins TRBV7-2 to TRBJ1-5, with D hard to call. Trimming removed 5 bases from V and 6 bases from J, with 17 bases in between. CDR1 is SGHTA and CDR2 is FQGNSA in the germline V gene. This CDR3 is 15 amino acids long. CDR3 DNA sequence: TGTGCCAGCAGCCCATTGGGCTCCCTGATTCAGCCCCAGCATTTT. As protein: CASSPLGSLIQPQHF.

In this sample, this clonotype turned up a few times. V gene TRBV5-1 combines with J gene TRBJ2-1; D tentatively reads TRBD1 or TRBD2 (7 bases each). The V gene's germline CDR1 is SGHRS and CDR2 YFSETQ. V lost 3 bases to trimming and J lost 5 bases, with 18 bases between them. The CDR3 runs 16 residues. CDR3 residues: CASSSSGRDSHNEQFF. The CDR3, as DNA: TGCGCCAGCAGCTCGAGTGGGAGGGACAGCCACAATGAGCAGTTCTTC.